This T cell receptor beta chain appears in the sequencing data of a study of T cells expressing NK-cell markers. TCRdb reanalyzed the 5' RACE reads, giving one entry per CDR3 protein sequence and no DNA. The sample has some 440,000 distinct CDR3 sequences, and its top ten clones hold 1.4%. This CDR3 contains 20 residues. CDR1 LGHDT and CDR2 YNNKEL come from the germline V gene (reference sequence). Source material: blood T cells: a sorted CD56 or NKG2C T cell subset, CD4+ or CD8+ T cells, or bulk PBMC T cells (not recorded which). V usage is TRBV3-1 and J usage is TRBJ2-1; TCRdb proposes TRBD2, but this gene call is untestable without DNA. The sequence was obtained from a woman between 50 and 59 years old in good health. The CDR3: CASSQDGASGPLPLLHEQFF.